The rows below give T cell receptor beta chains drawn from one sample of a study of blood T cell repertoires in COVID-19. Using immunoSEQ multiplex PCR, the repertoire was profiled, and TCRdb retains in-frame clones only, with some absent. The table lists 250,000 to 350,000 clones, about 90% of them singletons, with around 1.7% in the top ten. Sequencing input: PBMCs or T cells enriched from blood (not recorded which). All receptors come from a young woman with acute COVID-19. Each CDR3 is given with its conserved first and last residue. The size of a clone is reported for some rows only, either as once, few or many, or as a class for expanded clones.

V gene: TRBV14
J gene: TRBJ2-7
clone size: .
CDR3 protein: CASSVAFGSGSYEQYF

V gene: TRBV2
J gene: TRBJ1-1
clone size: .
CDR3 protein: CASSEDRNTEAFF

V gene: TRBV27
J gene: TRBJ2-5
clone size: .
CDR3 protein: CASRLADQETQYF

V gene: TRBV25-1
J gene: TRBJ1-2
clone size: .
CDR3 protein: CASSPVRQNYGYTF

V gene: TRBV5-1
J gene: TRBJ1-1
clone size: few
CDR3 protein: CASSSQTGVAEAFF

V gene: TRBV2
J gene: TRBJ2-6
clone size: .
CDR3 protein: CASSHPSSGANVLTF

V gene: TRBV5-1
J gene: TRBJ2-1
clone size: few
CDR3 protein: CASSLLGLAGGLTYNEQFF

V gene: TRBV2
J gene: TRBJ1-1
clone size: .
CDR3 protein: CASRGGRGVPEAFF

V gene: TRBV18
J gene: TRBJ2-3
clone size: once
CDR3 protein: CASSPRLQGGTDTQYF

V gene: TRBV27
J gene: TRBJ2-1
clone size: .
CDR3 protein: CASKRTSSYNEQFF

V gene: TRBV11-3
J gene: TRBJ2-1
clone size: once
CDR3 protein: CASSSYGGANEQFF

V gene: TRBV7-2
J gene: TRBJ2-7
clone size: .
CDR3 protein: CASSLEPGAYEQYF

V gene: TRBV5-1
J gene: TRBJ2-7
clone size: .
CDR3 protein: CASSLGAETYEQYF

V gene: TRBV7-9
J gene: TRBJ2-1
clone size: .
CDR3 protein: CASSGGDFKKSEQFF

V gene: TRBV4-1
J gene: TRBJ2-3
clone size: .
CDR3 protein: CASRDRLYTDTQYF

V gene: TRBV12-1
J gene: TRBJ1-4
clone size: .
CDR3 protein: CASSFLFLVTPGGEGEKLFF

V gene: TRBV19
J gene: TRBJ2-7
clone size: .
CDR3 protein: CASSMTATYEQYF

V gene: TRBV7-9
J gene: TRBJ2-7
clone size: .
CDR3 protein: CASSSTDRAHEQYF

V gene: TRBV3-1/TRBV3-2
J gene: TRBJ2-7
clone size: .
CDR3 protein: CASSQRLGGGNDEQYF

V gene: TRBV18
J gene: TRBJ2-7
clone size: .
CDR3 protein: CASSPRTDYEQYF

V gene: TRBV21-1
J gene: TRBJ1-6
clone size: .
CDR3 protein: CASSRCGQINSPLHF

V gene: TRBV11-2
J gene: TRBJ1-2
clone size: .
CDR3 protein: CASSLGDRTSLYGYTF

V gene: TRBV11-1
J gene: TRBJ2-3
clone size: .
CDR3 protein: CASSLHFTDTQYF

V gene: TRBV4-1
J gene: TRBJ2-1
clone size: .
CDR3 protein: CASSQDRVGGRPYNEQFF

V gene: TRBV28
J gene: TRBJ1-5
clone size: .
CDR3 protein: CASSSRQGKGQPQHF

V gene: TRBV5-6
J gene: TRBJ2-3
clone size: .
CDR3 protein: CASSTDRVADTQYF

V gene: TRBV6-5
J gene: TRBJ2-1
clone size: .
CDR3 protein: CASNRGSSAYNEQFF

V gene: TRBV29-1
J gene: TRBJ1-1
clone size: .
CDR3 protein: CSVTDRQDTEAFF

V gene: TRBV7-6
J gene: TRBJ2-1
clone size: .
CDR3 protein: CASSFAGVSEQFF

V gene: TRBV5-1
J gene: TRBJ2-5
clone size: .
CDR3 protein: CASSLAGGGRQETQYF

V gene: TRBV18
J gene: TRBJ2-1
clone size: .
CDR3 protein: CASSPPPGTSSYNEQFF

V gene: TRBV6-5
J gene: TRBJ2-7
clone size: .
CDR3 protein: CASSYGSTYEQYF

V gene: TRBV6-5
J gene: TRBJ2-5
clone size: .
CDR3 protein: CASSWSYQETQYF

V gene: TRBV6-2/TRBV6-3
J gene: TRBJ1-2
clone size: .
CDR3 protein: CASSTPGLDGYTF

V gene: TRBV15
J gene: TRBJ2-1
clone size: once
CDR3 protein: CATSRDPTRGYNEQFF

V gene: TRBV18
J gene: TRBJ2-7
clone size: .
CDR3 protein: CASSPSPSGSSYEQYF

V gene: TRBV6-1
J gene: TRBJ2-1
clone size: .
CDR3 protein: CASSDASGYNEQFF

V gene: TRBV7-9
J gene: TRBJ2-2
clone size: .
CDR3 protein: CASSLGGRPRTGELFF

V gene: TRBV7-8
J gene: TRBJ1-4
clone size: .
CDR3 protein: CASYPGRGYNEKLFF

V gene: TRBV11-2
J gene: TRBJ2-4
clone size: .
CDR3 protein: CASNPGSWAVRQNIQYF

V gene: TRBV27
J gene: TRBJ1-4
clone size: .
CDR3 protein: CASSLSRQGRKLFF

V gene: TRBV18
J gene: TRBJ1-1
clone size: .
CDR3 protein: CASSPTTGMNTEAFF